This T cell receptor (beta chain) was sequenced in a study of cytomegalovirus exposure and HLA in healthy donors. About this clone: Antigen: not known.

With 60 Vbeta and 13 Jbeta primers, the PCR was carried out. The authors' processing: It was a later analysis that counted 75 million to 90 million unique TCR beta chains, of which some 10 million were shared. The table came from immunoSEQ multiplex PCR; TCRdb's copy has only in-frame clones and leaves some out. V and J calls and clone size are copied from that table; D and trimming were computed from the DNA. Here the sample spans roughly 190,000 clones, about nine tenths being singletons. Study-wide results and caveats: The likely explanation for a cluster of highly shared sequence variants was sequencing artifact.

The CDR3 is 19 residues long. Germline loops: CDR1 MNHEY, CDR2 SMNVEV (reference sequence). After removal of 4 bases from V and 1 base from J, the junction contained 13 bases not matched to a gene. The sequence was collected from a man aged 25-45 years in good health and CMV-seronegative. Source material: PBMCs. The chain recombines TRBV27 with TRBJ2-7, with 13 bases identical to TRBD2. The CDR3 reads CASSSLPGLAGDLSYEQYF. CDR3 sequence (DNA): TGTGCCAGCAGTTCCCTCCCCGGACTAGCGGGGGACCTGTCCTACGAGCAGTACTTC.